This TCR beta chain is from a study of cytomegalovirus exposure and HLA in healthy donors. Study background: About 85 million unique TCR sequences came from HLA-typed donors in an early release.

V dropped 5 bases and J dropped 4; count of bases not matched to a gene: 10. This CDR3 contains 16 residues. CDR1 and CDR2 (germline): SGHTA, FQGNSA. PCR employed 60 Vbeta and 13 Jbeta primers. The table came from immunoSEQ multiplex PCR; TCRdb's copy has only in-frame clones and leaves some out. The table lists about 150,000 clones, around 80% of them singletons. This cohort consisted of healthy bone marrow donors. Broader study findings: Donors belonging to an Asian-associated ancestry cluster reportedly showed fewer N-insertions in productive TCRs than the roughly 670-donor mean, according to what a later analysis found.

A remark on this clone: Its target is not known.

The receptor was isolated from a young man in good health and CMV-seropositive. This chain joins TRBV7-2 and TRBJ2-1, with 8 bases matching TRBD2. The sequenced sample was PBMCs. CDR3 residues: CASSNPSGSGYNEQFF. DNA of the CDR3: TGTGCCAGCAGCAACCCCAGCGGGAGCGGGTACAATGAGCAGTTCTTC.